A single sample is the source of the 3 T cell receptor beta chains below, sequenced in a study of cytomegalovirus exposure and HLA in healthy donors. Vbeta (60) and Jbeta (13) primers were used in the PCR. The repertoire was sequenced with immunoSEQ multiplex PCR; TCRdb's copy has only in-frame clones and lacks some. The profile covers approximately 170,000 clones, with roughly 80% appearing a single time and approximately 1.2% taken by the ten largest. The sequencing sample was made of PBMCs. These receptors were obtained from a man between 45 and 60 years old in good health and CMV-seropositive.

Details on this clone: This CDR3 is also generated by other DNA sequences in the sample. The chain joins TRBV7-2 to TRBJ2-5, with no clear D. V was clipped by 0 bases and J by 5 bases, with 4 bases between them. The CDR3 contains 12 residues. The germline gives CDR1 SGHTA, CDR2 FQGNSA. CDR3: CASSLARETQYF. As DNA, the CDR3 is TGTGCCAGCAGCTTAGCGCGGGAGACCCAGTACTTC.

The V and J genes are TRBV28 and TRBJ1-2; tentatively, D is TRBD1 (6 bases). CDR3 length equals 15 residues. Germline V gene lookup returns CDR1 MDHEN and CDR2 SYDVKM. Trimming took 6 bases from V and 4 from J, leaving 18 bases between them. In nucleotides, the CDR3 is TGTGCCAGCAGCGGGGCGGACAGAAGGATCTATGGCTACACCTTC. It codes for CASSGADRRIYGYTF.

The rearrangement uses TRBV2 and TRBJ2-3, with TRBD2 matching 12 bases. The CDR3 runs to 15 residues. Trimming at V came to 7 bases and at J to 6 bases, leaving 8 bases not matched to a gene. CDR1 and CDR2 (germline): SNHLY, FYNNEI. The DNA of the CDR3 is TGTGCCAGCAAGTGGGGACTAGCGGGTGGGGATACGCAGTATTTT. This encodes CASKWGLAGGDTQYF.